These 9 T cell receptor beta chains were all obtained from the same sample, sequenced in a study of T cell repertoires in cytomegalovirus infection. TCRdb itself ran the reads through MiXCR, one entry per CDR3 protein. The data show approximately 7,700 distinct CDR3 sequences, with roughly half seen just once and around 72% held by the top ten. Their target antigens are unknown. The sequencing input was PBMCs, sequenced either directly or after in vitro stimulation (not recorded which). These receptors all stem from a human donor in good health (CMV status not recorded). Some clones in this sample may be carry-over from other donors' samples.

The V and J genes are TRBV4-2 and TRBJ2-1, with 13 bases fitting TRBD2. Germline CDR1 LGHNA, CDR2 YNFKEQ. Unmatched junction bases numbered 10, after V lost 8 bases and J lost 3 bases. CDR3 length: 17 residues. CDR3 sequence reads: CASVNSTSGRYYNEQFF. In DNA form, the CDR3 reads TGTGCCAGCGTAAATTCGACTAGCGGGAGGTACTACAATGAGCAGTTCTTC.

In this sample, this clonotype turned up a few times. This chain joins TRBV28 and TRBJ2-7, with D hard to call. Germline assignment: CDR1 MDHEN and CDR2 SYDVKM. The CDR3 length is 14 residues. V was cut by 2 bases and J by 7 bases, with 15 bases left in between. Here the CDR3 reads CASSLALVLGEQYF. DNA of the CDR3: TGTGCCAGCAGTTTAGCGCTTGTCTTGGGGGAGCAGTACTTC. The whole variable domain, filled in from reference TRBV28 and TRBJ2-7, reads DVKVTQSSRYLVKRTGEKVFLECVQDMDHENMFWYRQDPGLGLRLIYFSYDVKMKEKGDIPEGYSVSREKKERFSLILESASTNQTSMYLCASSLALVLGEQYFGPGTRLTVT.

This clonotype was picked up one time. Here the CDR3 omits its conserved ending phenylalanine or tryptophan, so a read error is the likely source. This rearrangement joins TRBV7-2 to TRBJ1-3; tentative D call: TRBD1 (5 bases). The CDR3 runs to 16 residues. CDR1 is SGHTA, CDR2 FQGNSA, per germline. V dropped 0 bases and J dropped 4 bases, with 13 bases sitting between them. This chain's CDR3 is CASSLAGLGVGNTIYS. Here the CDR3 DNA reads TGTGCCAGCAGCTTAGCGGGGCTTGGGGTCGGAAACACCATATATTCT.

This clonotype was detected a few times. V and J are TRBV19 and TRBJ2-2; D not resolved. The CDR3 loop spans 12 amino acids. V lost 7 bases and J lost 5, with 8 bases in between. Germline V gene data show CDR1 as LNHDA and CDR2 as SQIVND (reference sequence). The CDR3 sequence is CASTIWTGELFF. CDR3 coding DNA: TGTGCCAGTACGATTTGGACCGGGGAGCTGTTTTTT.

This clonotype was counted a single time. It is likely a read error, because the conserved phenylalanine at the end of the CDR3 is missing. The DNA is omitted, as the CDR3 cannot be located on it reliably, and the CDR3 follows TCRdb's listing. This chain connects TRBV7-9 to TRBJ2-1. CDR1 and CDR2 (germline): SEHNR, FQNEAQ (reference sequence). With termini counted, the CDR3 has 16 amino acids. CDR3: CDSSLFEISTYNEQLL.

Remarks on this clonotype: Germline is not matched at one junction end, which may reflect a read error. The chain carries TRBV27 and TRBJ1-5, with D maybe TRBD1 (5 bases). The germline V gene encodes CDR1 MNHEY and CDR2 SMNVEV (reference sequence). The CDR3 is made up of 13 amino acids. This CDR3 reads CASGAGSGHPHHF. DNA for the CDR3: TGTGCCAGCGGTGCAGGGTCTGGGCATCCCCATCATTTT.

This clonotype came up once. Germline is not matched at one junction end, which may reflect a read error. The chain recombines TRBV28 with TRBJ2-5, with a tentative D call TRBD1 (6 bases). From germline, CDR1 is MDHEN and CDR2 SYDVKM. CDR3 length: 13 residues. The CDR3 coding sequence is TGTGCCAGCAGCGTGGGGGCCCAAGAGACCCATTACTTC. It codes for CASSVGAQETHYF.

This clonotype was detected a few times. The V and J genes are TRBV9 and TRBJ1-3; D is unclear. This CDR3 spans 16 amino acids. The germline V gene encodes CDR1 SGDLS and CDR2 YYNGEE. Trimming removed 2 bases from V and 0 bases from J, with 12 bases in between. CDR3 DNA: TGTGCCAGCAGCGTCCCCCGGGGAGGCTCTGGAAACACCATATATTTT. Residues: CASSVPRGGSGNTIYF.

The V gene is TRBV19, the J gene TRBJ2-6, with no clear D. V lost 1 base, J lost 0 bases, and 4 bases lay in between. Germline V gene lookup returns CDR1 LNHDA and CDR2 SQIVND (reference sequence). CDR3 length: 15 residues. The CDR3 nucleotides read TGTGCCAGTAGTATAGGGGGCTCTGGGGCCAACGTCCTGACTTTC. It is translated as CASSIGGSGANVLTF.